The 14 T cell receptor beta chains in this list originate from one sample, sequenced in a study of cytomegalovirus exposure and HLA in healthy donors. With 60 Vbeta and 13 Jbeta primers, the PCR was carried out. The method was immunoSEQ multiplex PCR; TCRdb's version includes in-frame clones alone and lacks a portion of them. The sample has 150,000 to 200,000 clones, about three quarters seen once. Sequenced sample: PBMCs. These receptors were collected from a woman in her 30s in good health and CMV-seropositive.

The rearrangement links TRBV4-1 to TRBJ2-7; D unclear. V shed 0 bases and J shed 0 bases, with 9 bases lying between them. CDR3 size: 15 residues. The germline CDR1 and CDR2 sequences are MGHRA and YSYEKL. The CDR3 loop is CASSQDLGFSYEQYF. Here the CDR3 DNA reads TGCGCCAGCAGCCAAGATCTCGGGTTCTCCTACGAGCAGTACTTC.

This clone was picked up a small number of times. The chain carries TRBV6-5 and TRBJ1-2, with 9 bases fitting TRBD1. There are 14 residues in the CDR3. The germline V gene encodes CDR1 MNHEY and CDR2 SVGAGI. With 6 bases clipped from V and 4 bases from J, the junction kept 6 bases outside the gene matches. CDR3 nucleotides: TGTGCCAGCAGCCGGACAGGGGTGGGCTATGGCTACACCTTC. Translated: CASSRTGVGYGYTF.

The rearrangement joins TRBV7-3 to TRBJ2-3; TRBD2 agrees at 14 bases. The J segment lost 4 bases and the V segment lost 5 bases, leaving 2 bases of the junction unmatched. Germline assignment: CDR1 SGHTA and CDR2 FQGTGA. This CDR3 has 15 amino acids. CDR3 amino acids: CASSPGLAGADTQYF. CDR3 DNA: TGTGCCAGCAGCCCGGGACTAGCGGGAGCAGATACGCAGTATTTT.

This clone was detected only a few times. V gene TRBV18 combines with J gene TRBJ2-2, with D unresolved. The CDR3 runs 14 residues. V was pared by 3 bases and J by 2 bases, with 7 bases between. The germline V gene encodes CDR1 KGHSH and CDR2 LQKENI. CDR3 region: CASSPGGNTGELFF. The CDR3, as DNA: TGTGCCAGCTCACCTGGCGGAAACACCGGGGAGCTGTTTTTT.

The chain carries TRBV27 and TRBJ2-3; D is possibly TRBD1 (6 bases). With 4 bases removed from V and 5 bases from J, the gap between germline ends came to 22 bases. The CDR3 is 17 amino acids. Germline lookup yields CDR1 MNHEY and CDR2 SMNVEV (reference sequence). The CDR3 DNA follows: TGTGCCAGCAGTTATGGGTATGGCGGAAGGGGGAAAGATACGCAGTATTTT. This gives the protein CASSYGYGGRGKDTQYF.

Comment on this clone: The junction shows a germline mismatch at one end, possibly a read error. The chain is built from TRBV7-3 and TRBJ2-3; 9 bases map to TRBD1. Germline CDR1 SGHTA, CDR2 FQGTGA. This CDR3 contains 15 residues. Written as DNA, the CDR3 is TGTGCCAGCAGCATAACAGGGGGCCGGGCAGATACGCAGTATTTT. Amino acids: CASSITGGRADTQYF.

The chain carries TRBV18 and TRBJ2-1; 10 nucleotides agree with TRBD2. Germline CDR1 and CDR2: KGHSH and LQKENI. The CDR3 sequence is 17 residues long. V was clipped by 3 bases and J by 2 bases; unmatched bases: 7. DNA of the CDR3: TGTGCCAGCTCACCCCGGACTAGCGGTCTTACCTACAATGAGCAGTTCTTC. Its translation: CASSPRTSGLTYNEQFF.

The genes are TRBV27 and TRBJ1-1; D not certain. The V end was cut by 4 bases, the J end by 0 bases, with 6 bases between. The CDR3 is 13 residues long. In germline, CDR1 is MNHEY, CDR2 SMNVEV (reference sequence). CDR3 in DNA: TGTGCCAGCAGTTCCCAGATGAACACTGAAGCTTTCTTT. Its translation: CASSSQMNTEAFF.

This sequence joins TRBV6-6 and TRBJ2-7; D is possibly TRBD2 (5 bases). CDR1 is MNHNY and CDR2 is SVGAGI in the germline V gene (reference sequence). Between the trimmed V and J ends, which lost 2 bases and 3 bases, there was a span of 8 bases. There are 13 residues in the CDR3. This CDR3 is CASSYRGSYEQYF. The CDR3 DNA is TGTGCCAGCAGTTACCGGGGAAGCTACGAGCAGTACTTC.

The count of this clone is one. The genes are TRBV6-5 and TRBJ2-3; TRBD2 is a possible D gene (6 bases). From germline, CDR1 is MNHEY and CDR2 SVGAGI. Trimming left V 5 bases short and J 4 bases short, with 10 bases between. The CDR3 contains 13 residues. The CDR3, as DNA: TGTGCCAGCAGTCTTAAGCGGGCAGATACGCAGTATTTT. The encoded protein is CASSLKRADTQYF.

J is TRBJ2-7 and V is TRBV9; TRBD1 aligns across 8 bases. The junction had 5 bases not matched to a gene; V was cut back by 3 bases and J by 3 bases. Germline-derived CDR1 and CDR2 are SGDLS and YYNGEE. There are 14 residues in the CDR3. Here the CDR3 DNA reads TGTGCCAGCAGCGAATCGGGGACAGGCTACGAGCAGTACTTC. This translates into CASSESGTGYEQYF. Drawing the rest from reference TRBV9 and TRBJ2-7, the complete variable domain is DSGVTQTPKHLITATGQRVTLRCSPRSGDLSVYWYQQSLDQGLQFLIQYYNGEERAKGNILERFSAQQFPDLHSELNLSSLELGDSALYFCASSESGTGYEQYFGPGTRLTVT.

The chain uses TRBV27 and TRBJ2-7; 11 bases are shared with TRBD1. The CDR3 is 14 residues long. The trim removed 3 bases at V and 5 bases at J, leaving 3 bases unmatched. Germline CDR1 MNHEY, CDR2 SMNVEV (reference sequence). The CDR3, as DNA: TGTGCCAGCAGTTTGGACAGGGGGCTGGACGAGCAGTACTTC. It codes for CASSLDRGLDEQYF.

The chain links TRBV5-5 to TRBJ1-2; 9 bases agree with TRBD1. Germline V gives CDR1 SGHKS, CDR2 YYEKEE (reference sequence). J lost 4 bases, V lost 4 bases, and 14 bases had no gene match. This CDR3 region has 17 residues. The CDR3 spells CASSQGARTGEVYGYTF. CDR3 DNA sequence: TGTGCCAGCAGCCAAGGGGCCCGGACAGGGGAAGTCTATGGCTACACCTTC.

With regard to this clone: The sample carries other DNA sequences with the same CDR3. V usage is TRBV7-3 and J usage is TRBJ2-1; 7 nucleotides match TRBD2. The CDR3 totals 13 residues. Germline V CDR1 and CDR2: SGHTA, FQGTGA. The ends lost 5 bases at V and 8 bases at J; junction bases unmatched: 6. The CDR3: CASSGGGTDEQFF. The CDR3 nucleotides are TGTGCCAGCAGCGGGGGGGGGACTGATGAGCAGTTCTTC. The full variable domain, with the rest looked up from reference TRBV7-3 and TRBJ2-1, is GAGVSQTPSNKVTEKGKYVELRCDPISGHTALYWYRQSLGQGPEFLIYFQGTGAADDSGLPNDRFFAVRPEGSVSTLKIQRTERGDSAVYLCASSGGGTDEQFFGPGTRLTVL.